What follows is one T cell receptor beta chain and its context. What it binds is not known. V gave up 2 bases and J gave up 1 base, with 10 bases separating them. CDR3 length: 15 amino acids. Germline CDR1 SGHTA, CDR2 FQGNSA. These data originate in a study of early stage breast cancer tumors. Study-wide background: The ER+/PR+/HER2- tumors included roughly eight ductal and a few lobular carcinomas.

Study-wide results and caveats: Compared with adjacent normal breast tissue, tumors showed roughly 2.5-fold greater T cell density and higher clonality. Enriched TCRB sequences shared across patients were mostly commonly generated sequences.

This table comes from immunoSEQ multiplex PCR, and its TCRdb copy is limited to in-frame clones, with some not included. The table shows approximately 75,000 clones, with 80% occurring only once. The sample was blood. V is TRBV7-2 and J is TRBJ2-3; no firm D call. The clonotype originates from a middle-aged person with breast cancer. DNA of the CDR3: TGTGCCAGCAGCTTATTAGGCCTGCGCACAGATACGCAGTATTTT. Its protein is CASSLLGLRTDTQYF. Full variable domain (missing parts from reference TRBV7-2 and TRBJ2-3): GAGVSQSPSNKVTEKGKDVELRCDPISGHTALYWYRQSLGQGLEFLIYFQGNSAPDKSGLPSDRFSAERTGGSVSTLTIQRTQQEDSAVYLCASSLLGLRTDTQYFGPGTRLTVL.